The clone carrying this T cell receptor beta chain has a count of ten or more. Its antigen is unknown. The library protocol tagged individual cDNA molecules with unique molecular identifiers. TCRdb reprocessed the 5' RACE reads via MiXCR and lists one record per CDR3 protein. The sample comprises tens of thousands of distinct CDR3 sequences, about 4% of which are singletons, and about 3% rests with the top ten. This entry belongs to a study of early T cells in non-severe SARS-CoV-2 infection. Overall study: The input, bulk RNA from unsorted whole blood, was sequenced, and chains were unpaired.

The CDR3 totals 14 residues. Trimming took off 4 bases at V and 4 bases at J, with 13 bases between the two ends. CDR1 and CDR2 from the germline V gene are MNHNS and SASEGT. Study-wide results and limits: CD4 and private specificities were missed by VDJdb matching, which favored anti-spike CD8 responses.

This rearrangement joins TRBV6-1 to TRBJ1-2, with D possibly TRBD1 on 6 matching bases. The sample taken for sequencing was whole blood. The TCR originated in an adult who was a healthcare worker with PCR-confirmed SARS-CoV-2 infection or an uninfected control (not recorded which). The CDR3 region has the DNA TGTGCCAGCAGTGTTCGACAGGCCTTCTATGGCTACACCTTC. It specifies CASSVRQAFYGYTF.